The entry that follows covers one T cell receptor beta chain sequence. Its target is unknown. This sequence may be a read error, since a much larger clone differs from it by one base. A single record per CDR3 protein comes from TCRdb applying MiXCR to the 5' RACE reads. The table lists 420,000 or so distinct CDR3 sequences, approximately 17% of them singletons, with 9.5% to 15% in the top ten. This record belongs to a study of identical twins. Trimming removed 2 bases at V and 4 bases at J, with 8 bases between. The CDR3 runs 14 residues. Germline loops: CDR1 SEHNR, CDR2 FQNEAQ (reference sequence). Whole-study findings and limits: Weaker excess twin sharing was observed in beta out-of-frame sequences. Fewer insertions marked abundant cord blood beta clonotypes; young adult naive trended weakly, memory not at all.

The TCR originated in a man in his forties or fifties in good health. The specimen sequenced was naive T cells sorted from blood. This chain connects TRBV7-9 to TRBJ2-2; D remains unclear. CDR3 bases: TGTGCCAGCAGCTTACCCCCATCCACCGGGGAGCTGTTTTTT. It translates to CASSLPPSTGELFF.